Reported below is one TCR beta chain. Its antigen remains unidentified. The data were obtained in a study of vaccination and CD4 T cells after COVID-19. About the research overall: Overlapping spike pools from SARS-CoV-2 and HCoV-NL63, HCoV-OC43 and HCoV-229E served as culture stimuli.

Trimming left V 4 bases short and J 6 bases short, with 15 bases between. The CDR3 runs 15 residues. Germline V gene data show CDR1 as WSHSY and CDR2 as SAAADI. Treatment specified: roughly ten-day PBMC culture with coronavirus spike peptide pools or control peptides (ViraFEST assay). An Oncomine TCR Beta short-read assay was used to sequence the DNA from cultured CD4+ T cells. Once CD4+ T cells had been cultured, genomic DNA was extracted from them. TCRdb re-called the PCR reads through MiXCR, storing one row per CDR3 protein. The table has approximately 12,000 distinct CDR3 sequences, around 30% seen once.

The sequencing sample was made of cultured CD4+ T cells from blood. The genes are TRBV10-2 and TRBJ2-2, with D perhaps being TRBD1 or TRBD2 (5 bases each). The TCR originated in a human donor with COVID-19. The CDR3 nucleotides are TGCGCCAGCAGTGTACTCGGGACCGACGCCGGGGAGCTGTTTTTT. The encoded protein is CASSVLGTDAGELFF.